The subject of this entry is one TCR beta chain. The sample comes from a study of T cell responses to AZD1222 COVID-19 vaccine. Measured with immunoSEQ multiplex PCR; TCRdb has only the in-frame clones, and not every one. The sample consists of under 150,000 clones, roughly 90% of them appearing once. This CDR3 spans 13 amino acids. CDR1 is KGHSH and CDR2 is LQKENI in the germline V gene. V shed 6 bases and J shed 2 bases, with 10 bases lying between them. The chain joins TRBV18 to TRBJ1-2, with D perhaps TRBD1 (6 bases). The origin of this receptor is an adult in good health. The specimen was peripheral blood, collected on day 0 of AZD1222 vaccination. The chain's CDR3 is CASSLGQNYGYTF. The CDR3 DNA sequence: TGTGCCAGCTCCCTTGGACAGAACTATGGCTACACCTTC.